Each of the 6 T cell receptor beta chains below was sequenced from the same sample in a study of cytomegalovirus exposure and HLA in healthy donors. Use of 60 Vbeta and 13 Jbeta primers characterized the PCR. TCRdb's table, derived via immunoSEQ multiplex PCR, lists solely in-frame clones and lacks some. The sample consists of 250,000 to 350,000 clones, 86% of them appearing once. Specimen: PBMCs. These receptors all come from a man in his forties in good health and CMV-seropositive.

CDR3 in DNA: TGTGCCAGCAGCTTAGTGACAGGGATCGATCAGCCCCAGCATTTT. Translating gives CASSLVTGIDQPQHF. The chain employs TRBV7-2 and TRBJ1-5; TRBD1 matches at 7 bases. The CDR3 is made up of 15 amino acids. Germline V gene data show CDR1 as SGHTA and CDR2 as FQGNSA. The ends lost 1 base at V and 5 bases at J; junction bases unmatched: 5.

CDR3 nucleotides: TGTGCCAGCAGTTTACCCGACAGGGGGGACCTTAACACAGATACGCAGTATTTT. Its translation is CASSLPDRGDLNTDTQYF. The rearrangement joins TRBV28 to TRBJ2-3; 9 bases map to TRBD1. The CDR3 loop spans 18 amino acids. Germline loops: CDR1 MDHEN, CDR2 SYDVKM. V shed 2 bases and J 2 bases; nucleotides not matched to a gene: 11.

The V call is TRBV19, the J call TRBJ1-1; TRBD1 is a possible D gene (5 bases). Germline V gene sequence: CDR1 LNHDA, CDR2 SQIVND (reference sequence). V gave up 4 bases and J gave up 4 bases, with 13 bases separating them. This CDR3 has 14 amino acids. The CDR3 protein is CASSSQGSGTEAFF. CDR3 nucleotide sequence: TGTGCCAGTAGTAGTCAGGGCTCAGGCACTGAAGCTTTCTTT.

The chain recombines TRBV5-8 with TRBJ1-4, with D possibly matching TRBD1 (5 bases). Deletions cut 2 bases from V and 0 bases from J, with 11 bases between. The CDR3 has 16 amino acids. The germline CDR1 and CDR2 sequences are SGHTS and YDEGEE. In DNA, the CDR3 is TGTGCCAGCAGCTTCGCAGGGACTTCAACTAATGAAAAACTGTTTTTT. Translating gives CASSFAGTSTNEKLFF.

This chain joins TRBV27 and TRBJ2-7; 7 nucleotides agree with TRBD1. Germline loops: CDR1 MNHEY, CDR2 SMNVEV (reference sequence). V lost 6 bases to trimming and J lost 3 bases; unmatched junction nucleotides: 5. CDR3 length: 13 amino acids. Here the CDR3 DNA reads TGTGCCAGCAGGCGGACAGGTATCTACGAGCAGTACTTC. It encodes CASRRTGIYEQYF.

The chain joins TRBV11-1 to TRBJ2-2; perhaps TRBD2 as D (6 bases). The germline V and J ends were trimmed by 1 base and 7 bases, with 10 bases remaining between them. The germline V gene has CDR1 SGHAT and CDR2 FQDESV (reference sequence). The CDR3 is 14 residues long. The CDR3 sequence is CASSLVGGVGELFF. CDR3 nucleotides: TGTGCCAGCAGCTTAGTGGGAGGTGTCGGGGAGCTGTTTTTT.